The next 24 T cell receptor beta chains were all read from a single sample in a study of cytomegalovirus exposure and HLA in healthy donors. The PCR used 60 Vbeta and 13 Jbeta primers. This table comes from immunoSEQ multiplex PCR, and its TCRdb copy is limited to in-frame clones, with some not included. The table records around 80,000 clones, 10% of them present only once. The sequenced sample was PBMCs. The receptors stem from a man between 60 and 75 years old in good health and CMV-seropositive.

The chain combines TRBV2 with TRBJ2-3; 8 bases are shared with TRBD2. Trimming took 7 bases from V and 4 from J; bases not matched to a gene: 16. The germline CDR1 and CDR2 sequences are SNHLY and FYNNEI. This CDR3 region has 17 residues. The CDR3 nucleotides are TGTGCCAGCACGCTCTCCGGATATGGACTAGCCTCAGATACGCAGTATTTT. This translates into CASTLSGYGLASDTQYF.

The chain uses TRBV28 and TRBJ1-6; 11 bases align to TRBD1. The CDR3 loop spans 16 amino acids. V trimming: 6 bases; J trimming: 8 bases; junction bases outside the gene matches: 9. Germline CDR1 and CDR2: MDHEN and SYDVKM. The CDR3 region is CASRVDRGPRDSPLHF. Written as DNA, the CDR3 is TGTGCCAGCAGGGTGGACAGGGGGCCTAGGGATTCACCCCTCCACTTT.

This clone has a handful of counts. CDR3 residues: CASSLSPGQNTEAFF. The CDR3 nucleotides read TGCGCCAGCAGCTTGTCCCCGGGACAAAACACTGAAGCTTTCTTT. The chain has TRBV5-1 and TRBJ1-1; a possible D gene is TRBD1 (6 bases). Per the germline V gene, CDR1 is SGHRS and CDR2 is YFSETQ. Trimming took off 1 base at V and 2 bases at J, with 12 bases between the two ends. The CDR3 length is 15 residues.

This clone was seen more than once but under ten times. This rearrangement joins TRBV7-2 to TRBJ1-5; tentatively, D is TRBD1 (5 bases). The CDR3 has 13 residues. V dropped 5 bases and J dropped 6 bases, with 11 bases sitting between them. In germline, CDR1 is SGHTA, CDR2 FQGNSA. In nucleotides, the CDR3 is TGTGCCAGCAGCCTAAGCGGGGCTCAGCCCCAGCATTTT. This sequence encodes CASSLSGAQPQHF.

The CDR3, as DNA: TGTGCCAGCATCCAGACTAGCGGGAGGGCCGGAGAGCAGTTCTTC. Encoded protein: CASIQTSGRAGEQFF. The chain recombines TRBV27 with TRBJ2-1; 14 nucleotides match TRBD2. CDR1 is MNHEY and CDR2 is SMNVEV in the germline V gene (reference sequence). The CDR3 runs 15 residues. J gave up 10 bases and V 7 bases, and 9 bases lay outside the gene matches.

This clone was recorded a few times. J is TRBJ2-3 and V is TRBV10-3; possible D gene TRBD1, 6 bases. CDR3 size: 14 residues. V was cut by 6 bases and J by 3 bases, with 13 bases left in between. CDR1 is ENHRY, CDR2 SYGVKD, per germline. The CDR3 nucleotides are TGTGCCATCAGCCCGGACAGAGCTACAGATACGCAGTATTTT. Its translation is CAISPDRATDTQYF.

V usage is TRBV28 and J usage is TRBJ1-1; D may be TRBD1 (5 bases). Germline V CDR1 and CDR2: MDHEN, SYDVKM. CDR3 length: 14 residues. V was clipped by 7 bases and J by 1 base, with 13 bases between them. CDR3 amino acids: CASILQGRNTEAFF. DNA for the CDR3: TGTGCCAGCATTCTTCAGGGTAGGAACACTGAAGCTTTCTTT.

J is TRBJ2-3 and V is TRBV5-1; TRBD2 might be the D (7 bases). Trimming took 4 bases from V and 0 from J, leaving 15 bases between them. The CDR3 has 16 residues. CDR1 is SGHRS, CDR2 YFSETQ, per germline. CDR3 amino acids: CASSIGGGPSTDTQYF. In DNA, the CDR3 is TGCGCCAGCAGCATAGGGGGGGGCCCAAGCACAGATACGCAGTATTTT.

V gene TRBV27 combines with J gene TRBJ1-6, with D maybe TRBD1 (5 bases). The germline V gene encodes CDR1 MNHEY and CDR2 SMNVEV (reference sequence). V lost 10 bases to trimming and J lost 3 bases, with 16 bases between them. This CDR3 has 15 amino acids. CDR3 sequence reads: CAKTDPVGYNSPLHF. CDR3 coding DNA: TGTGCCAAGACAGACCCAGTGGGCTATAATTCACCCCTCCACTTT.

DNA of the CDR3: TGTGCCAGCAGCTGGGACAGGGTCCGGGAGACCCAGTACTTC. Translation gives CASSWDRVRETQYF. The chain joins TRBV7-2 to TRBJ2-5; TRBD1 agrees at 9 bases. Germline V gives CDR1 SGHTA, CDR2 FQGNSA. Unmatched junction bases numbered 5, after V lost 4 bases and J lost 5 bases. This CDR3 is 14 amino acids long.

This clone was detected only a few times. J is TRBJ2-5 and V is TRBV9; weak D call: TRBD1 (6 bases). This CDR3 has 14 amino acids. Trimming stripped 4 bases from V and 7 bases from J, with 17 bases between. Germline V CDR1 and CDR2: SGDLS, YYNGEE. DNA for the CDR3: TGTGCCAGCAGCAACAGGACAGACCGGGGGACCCAGTACTTC. It translates to CASSNRTDRGTQYF.

This chain connects TRBV7-9 to TRBJ2-7; maybe TRBD2 (6 bases). The germline CDR1 and CDR2 sequences are SEHNR and FQNEAQ (reference sequence). V lost 5 bases, J lost 1 base, and 9 bases lay in between. This CDR3 has 13 residues. CDR3 coding DNA: TGTGCCAGCAGCCCGGGACTGTCCTACGAGCAGTACGTC. Protein sequence: CASSPGLSYEQYV.

In its sample, this clone was seen a few times. This chain connects TRBV30 to TRBJ2-5; TRBD1 agrees at 8 bases. The better agreement between TRBJ2-7 and the DNA end casts doubt on the J call. Germline lookup yields CDR1 GTSNPN and CDR2 SVGIG (reference sequence). The CDR3 is 14 residues long. The CDR3 DNA follows: TGTGCCTGGAGTCCTGGACAGGGCGGGGACGAGCAGTACTTC. Its translation is CAWSPGQGGDEQYF.

V usage is TRBV7-2 and J usage is TRBJ1-2, with 9 bases lining up with TRBD1. Losses at the gene ends were 5 bases for V and 8 bases for J; bases not matched to a gene: 12. The CDR3 extends over 15 amino acids. The germline CDR1 and CDR2 sequences are SGHTA and FQGNSA. CDR3 DNA: TGTGCCAGCAGCCCGGCCCCCGGGACAGGGACCGGCTACACCTTC. Amino acids: CASSPAPGTGTGYTF. The full variable domain, rest sourced from reference TRBV7-2 and TRBJ1-2, is GAGVSQSPSNKVTEKGKDVELRCDPISGHTALYWYRQSLGQGLEFLIYFQGNSAPDKSGLPSDRFSAERTGGSVSTLTIQRTQQEDSAVYLCASSPAPGTGTGYTFGSGTRLTVV.

V is TRBV7-9 and J is TRBJ1-2; 7 bases agree with TRBD1. The CDR3 runs 15 residues. Germline trimming cut 3 bases from V and 1 base from J; bases unmatched to any gene: 5. Germline V gene lookup returns CDR1 SEHNR and CDR2 FQNEAQ (reference sequence). The CDR3 sequence is CASSFLGTVNYGYTF. CDR3 DNA sequence: TGTGCCAGCAGCTTCCTCGGGACAGTTAACTATGGCTACACCTTC.

V gene TRBV6-5 combines with J gene TRBJ2-1; 11 positions agree with TRBD2. The CDR3 sequence is 15 residues long. Germline CDR1 reads MNHEY; CDR2 reads SVGAGI. The junction had 7 bases not matched to a gene; V was cut back by 5 bases and J by 7 bases. The CDR3 sequence is CASSITSGSSNEQFF. CDR3 DNA: TGTGCCAGCAGTATTACTAGCGGGAGTTCGAATGAGCAGTTCTTC.

This clone was counted between two and nine times. The J gene is TRBJ1-4, the V gene TRBV30, with 9 nucleotides matching TRBD1. Germline lookup yields CDR1 GTSNPN and CDR2 SVGIG (reference sequence). This CDR3 has 18 amino acids. The V segment lost 0 bases and the J segment 0 bases; nucleotides outside the gene matches: 8. CDR3 loop: CAWSVPWDRDTTNEKLFF. CDR3 in DNA: TGTGCCTGGAGTGTACCCTGGGACAGGGATACAACTAATGAAAAACTGTTTTTT.

In its sample, this clone was seen a few times. The J gene is TRBJ1-1, the V gene TRBV27; 7 bases fit TRBD1. This CDR3 comprises 15 residues. Germline CDR1 and CDR2: MNHEY and SMNVEV (reference sequence). V was pared by 2 bases and J by 5 bases, with 8 bases of the junction left unmatched. CDR3 protein: CASSLARGVKTEAFF. Here the CDR3 DNA reads TGTGCCAGCAGTTTAGCCAGGGGGGTCAAGACTGAAGCTTTCTTT.

This clone was seen more than once but under ten times. The chain carries TRBV6-6 and TRBJ1-2, with 8 bases lining up with TRBD1. In germline, CDR1 is MNHNY, CDR2 SVGAGI (reference sequence). This CDR3 comprises 13 residues. Unmatched junction bases numbered 7, after V lost 5 bases and J lost 8 bases. This chain's CDR3 is CASSQDRGGGYTF. The CDR3 nucleotides are TGTGCCAGCAGTCAAGACAGGGGAGGGGGCTACACCTTC.

This clone has just a few counts. The chain links TRBV4-2 to TRBJ2-1, with 12 bases lining up with TRBD1. CDR3 length: 17 amino acids. The ends lost 0 bases at V and 2 bases at J; junction bases unmatched: 2. From germline, CDR1 is LGHNA and CDR2 YNFKEQ. CDR3 bases: TGTGCCAGCAGCCAAGAGGGGACAGGGGGCGCCTACAATGAGCAGTTCTTC. Protein: CASSQEGTGGAYNEQFF.

The V and J genes are TRBV6-5 and TRBJ1-6, with 11 bases aligning to TRBD1. Germline V lookup: CDR1 MNHEY, CDR2 SVGAGI. J was trimmed by 9 bases and V by 2 bases; bases with no gene match: 3. The CDR3 has 15 amino acids. The CDR3 region is CASSYGGTGGSPLHF. The CDR3, as DNA: TGTGCCAGCAGTTACGGCGGGACAGGGGGTTCACCCCTCCACTTT.

V usage is TRBV4-1 and J usage is TRBJ2-2; 12 positions match TRBD2. Germline V gene sequence: CDR1 MGHRA, CDR2 YSYEKL. V dropped 3 bases and J dropped 6; count of bases not matched to a gene: 11. The CDR3 is made up of 18 amino acids. The CDR3 region is CASSHLAGGTLGAGELFF. CDR3 bases: TGCGCCAGCAGCCACCTAGCGGGGGGGACCTTAGGGGCCGGGGAGCTGTTTTTT.

In its sample, this clone was seen a few times. This sequence joins TRBV4-2 and TRBJ1-1, with TRBD1 matching over 12 bases. V was clipped by 4 bases and J by 5 bases; unmatched bases: 11. Germline V CDR1 and CDR2: LGHNA, YNFKEQ. The CDR3 has 17 amino acids. Written as DNA, the CDR3 is TGTGCCAGCAGCCCTGGGACAGGGGGCATGGGCTGGACTGAAGCTTTCTTT. Translated, it gives CASSPGTGGMGWTEAFF.

This clone has more than one count but fewer than ten. The chain uses TRBV29-1 and TRBJ2-6; weak D call: TRBD2 (6 bases). This CDR3 spans 16 amino acids. Trimming took off 0 bases at V and 0 bases at J, with 9 bases between the two ends. Germline CDR1 SQVTM, CDR2 ANQGSEA. This chain's CDR3 is CSVEDGGYSGANVLTF. The CDR3 nucleotides are TGCAGCGTTGAAGACGGGGGATACTCTGGGGCCAACGTCCTGACTTTC.